The 24 T cell receptor beta chains below were found in one sample sequenced in a study of T-cell reconstitution after alpha-beta-depleted transplantation in children. It was with unique molecular identifiers that the TCRbeta library was prepared. TCRdb reprocessed the PCR reads via MiXCR and lists one record per CDR3 protein. The sample lists fewer than 1 million distinct CDR3 sequences; roughly 15% were seen once. Sequences were derived from PBMCs, mostly from graft donor cells, sampled 360 days after TCRalphabeta/CD19-depleted stem cell transplant. The source is a male patient younger than 18 who had a stem cell transplant for acute lymphoblastic leukemia, so the T cells may come from the graft donor.

Many counts were recorded for this clonotype. This chain joins TRBV12-3 or TRBV12-4 and TRBJ1-3, with TRBD1 matching 7 bases. With 6 bases clipped from V and 0 bases from J, the junction kept 8 bases outside the gene matches. The CDR3 is 16 amino acids. The chain's CDR3 is CASRRTGAVSGNTIYF. DNA of the CDR3: TGTGCCAGCAGGCGGACAGGCGCCGTCTCTGGAAACACCATATATTTT.

The J gene is TRBJ2-6, the V gene TRBV6-5, with D tentatively TRBD1 (6 bases). Trimming removed 2 bases at V and 2 bases at J, with 16 bases between. Per germline, CDR1 MNHEY and CDR2 SVGAGI. The CDR3 has 18 amino acids. CDR3 bases: TGTGCCAGCAGTTACGCCTTTTACAGGGAAACTGGGGCCAACGTCCTGACTTTC. This encodes CASSYAFYRETGANVLTF.

The chain couples TRBV18 to TRBJ2-1; 7 nucleotides agree with TRBD2. Germline loops: CDR1 KGHSH, CDR2 LQKENI. V lost 3 bases and J lost 0; bases outside the gene matches: 11. This CDR3 is 18 amino acids long. DNA for the CDR3: TGTGCCAGCTCACCTCTTACCGGAGGCGGGAGCTCCTACAATGAGCAGTTCTTC. Translating it yields CASSPLTGGGSSYNEQFF.

This clonotype was observed a few times. The chain combines TRBV3-1 with TRBJ2-7, with TRBD2 identical over 11 bases. CDR1 and CDR2 from the germline V gene are LGHDT and YNNKEL (reference sequence). This CDR3 region has 15 residues. Trimming cost V 6 bases and J 7 bases; bases outside gene matches: 11. DNA of the CDR3: TGTGCCAGCAGATTACTAGCGGGAGAATCGCGGGAGCAGTACTTC. Translating it yields CASRLLAGESREQYF.

The chain recombines TRBV2 with TRBJ1-6; D is undetermined. The V gene's germline CDR1 is SNHLY and CDR2 FYNNEI. V lost 2 bases and J 10 bases, leaving 3 bases between the germline ends. The CDR3 covers 11 residues. The CDR3 reads CASSEPSPLHF. The CDR3 nucleotides are TGTGCCAGCAGTGAACCCTCACCCCTCCACTTT.

J is TRBJ1-1 and V is TRBV28, with 7 bases fitting TRBD1. With V trimmed by 3 bases and J by 1 base, 14 bases remained unmatched. This CDR3 region has 18 residues. Germline V lookup: CDR1 MDHEN, CDR2 SYDVKM. CDR3 in amino acids: CASSLRRGMVGTNTEAFF. DNA of the CDR3: TGTGCCAGCAGTTTGCGCAGGGGGATGGTTGGGACGAACACTGAAGCTTTCTTT.

This clonotype was counted a few times. The chain joins TRBV30 to TRBJ1-2, with 9 bases lining up with TRBD1. The CDR3 runs to 14 residues. The germline gives CDR1 GTSNPN, CDR2 SVGIG (reference sequence). The junction had 7 bases not matched to a gene; V was cut back by 2 bases and J by 6 bases. The chain's CDR3 is CAWSSTGGADGYTF. As DNA, the CDR3 is TGTGCCTGGAGTTCCACAGGGGGCGCCGATGGCTACACCTTC.

This clonotype was counted at least ten times. The chain combines TRBV5-1 with TRBJ1-1; D unresolved. V lost 0 bases, J lost 0 bases, and 9 bases lay in between. CDR1 and CDR2 from the germline V gene are SGHRS and YFSETQ. CDR3 length: 15 amino acids. The CDR3 bases are TGCGCCAGCAGCTTGGAGGTATCCATGAACACTGAAGCTTTCTTT. This sequence encodes CASSLEVSMNTEAFF.

This clonotype was seen ten or more times. The chain combines TRBV7-8 with TRBJ2-1; no reliable D call. Germline V gene sequence: CDR1 SGHVS, CDR2 FQNEAQ. This CDR3 contains 15 residues. V was clipped by 2 bases and J by 4 bases, with 12 bases between them. CDR3 loop: CASSLTRLHYNEQFF. The CDR3, as DNA: TGTGCCAGCAGCTTAACGCGCCTCCATTACAATGAGCAGTTCTTC. The entire variable domain, with the rest obtained from reference TRBV7-8 and TRBJ2-1, is as follows: GAGVSQSPRYKVAKRGQDVALRCDPISGHVSLFWYQQALGQGPEFLTYFQNEAQLDKSGLPSDRFFAERPEGSVSTLKIQRTQQEDSAVYLCASSLTRLHYNEQFFGPGTRLTVL.

In its sample, this clonotype was seen a few times. V gene TRBV11-2 combines with J gene TRBJ2-1; D ambiguous. V lost 0 bases to trimming and J lost 8 bases, with 14 bases between them. The CDR3 consists of 15 residues. In germline, CDR1 is SGHAT, CDR2 FQNNGV. The CDR3 DNA is TGTGCCAGCAGCTTAGATCGATGGTCGGTGGATGAGCAGTTCTTC. The encoded protein is CASSLDRWSVDEQFF.

This clonotype showed up just a few times. The chain combines TRBV9 with TRBJ2-1; maybe TRBD2 (6 bases). There are 15 residues in the CDR3. CDR1 is SGDLS, CDR2 YYNGEE, per germline. With 1 base removed from V and 11 bases from J, the gap between germline ends came to 19 bases. The CDR3 reads CASSVNPGTSPQQFF. For the CDR3, the DNA is TGTGCCAGCAGCGTAAACCCTGGGACTTCACCCCAGCAGTTCTTC.

This clonotype was counted a few times. The chain carries TRBV12-3 or TRBV12-4 and TRBJ1-5; tentative D call: TRBD1 (5 bases). The CDR3 spans 13 residues. Trimming pared 7 bases from V and 7 bases from J, leaving 14 bases between. In DNA, the CDR3 is TGTGCCAGCACCCAACTCCGGGGCCAGCCCCAGCATTTT. Protein product: CASTQLRGQPQHF.

This chain links TRBV24-1 with TRBJ2-1; D uncertain. Trimming pared 4 bases from V and 3 bases from J, leaving 9 bases between. CDR3 length: 14 residues. Germline V gene lookup returns CDR1 KGHDR and CDR2 SFDVKD. CDR3 sequence reads: CATSDLRNYNEQFF. DNA of the CDR3: TGTGCCACCAGTGACCTCCGGAACTACAATGAGCAGTTCTTC.

This clonotype showed up many times. V and J are TRBV12-3 or TRBV12-4 and TRBJ2-5, with 10 bases identical to TRBD2. The junction had 2 bases not matched to a gene; V was cut back by 7 bases and J by 0 bases. The CDR3 has 14 residues. CDR3 loop: CASIGLADQETQYF. The DNA for the CDR3 is TGTGCCAGCATCGGACTAGCGGACCAAGAGACCCAGTACTTC.

This clonotype was picked up many times. An end of the junction does not agree with germline; a read error may underlie this. V is TRBV7-3 and J is TRBJ2-7; D is unclear. Germline assignment: CDR1 SGHTA and CDR2 FQGTGA. CDR3 length: 12 amino acids. CDR3 in amino acids: CASSLNGYEQYF. In DNA, the CDR3 is TGCGCCAGCAGCTTGAATGGGTACGAGCAGTACTTC.

This clonotype was detected only a few times. The DNA for the CDR3 is TGCGCCAGCAGCTTCGTAGGACAGTTCTACGAGCAGTACTTC. Translated: CASSFVGQFYEQYF. This rearrangement joins TRBV5-1 to TRBJ2-7, with D tentatively TRBD1 (6 bases). CDR1 is SGHRS and CDR2 is YFSETQ in the germline V gene. V was cut by 2 bases and J by 3 bases, with 12 bases left in between. The CDR3 contains 14 residues.

This clonotype was seen a few times. The gene calls are TRBV5-1 and TRBJ2-5; tentative D call: TRBD1 (6 bases). Trimming removed 3 bases at V and 3 bases at J, with 18 bases between. The length of the CDR3 is 16 residues. Germline V gene sequence: CDR1 SGHRS, CDR2 YFSETQ. This CDR3 reads CASSSTGGTRKETQYF. The DNA for the CDR3 is TGCGCCAGCAGCTCGACGGGTGGGACACGAAAAGAGACCCAGTACTTC.

This sequence joins TRBV25-1 and TRBJ2-3, with 8 bases matching TRBD2. Unmatched junction bases numbered 6, after V lost 3 bases and J lost 4 bases. This CDR3 has 15 amino acids. Germline V gene lookup returns CDR1 MGHDK and CDR2 SYGVNS. CDR3 loop: CASSDSGSTSDTQYF. Here the CDR3 DNA reads TGTGCCAGCAGTGACAGCGGGAGTACGTCAGATACGCAGTATTTT. Drawing the rest from reference TRBV25-1 and TRBJ2-3, the complete variable domain is EADIYQTPRYLVIGTGKKITLECSQTMGHDKMYWYQQDPGMELHLIHYSYGVNSTEKGDLSSESTVSRIRTEHFPLTLESARPSHTSQYLCASSDSGSTSDTQYFGPGTRLTVL.

This clonotype was picked up many times. J is TRBJ2-1 and V is TRBV7-8; TRBD1 agrees at 8 bases. Trimming at V came to 1 base and at J to 5 bases, leaving 4 bases not matched to a gene. The germline gives CDR1 SGHVS, CDR2 FQNEAQ. The CDR3 sequence is 15 residues long. The CDR3 region is CASSLDRGINNEQFF. CDR3 DNA: TGTGCCAGCAGCTTAGACAGGGGGATTAACAATGAGCAGTTCTTC. Using reference TRBV7-8 and TRBJ2-1 for the parts outside the CDR3, the full variable domain is GAGVSQSPRYKVAKRGQDVALRCDPISGHVSLFWYQQALGQGPEFLTYFQNEAQLDKSGLPSDRFFAERPEGSVSTLKIQRTQQEDSAVYLCASSLDRGINNEQFFGPGTRLTVL.

The chain is built from TRBV12-3 or TRBV12-4 and TRBJ1-1; weak D call: TRBD1 (5 bases). The V end lost 5 bases, the J end lost 6 bases, and 13 bases lay between the germline ends. The CDR3 contains 13 residues. CDR3 protein: CASSPPGRPEAFF. For the CDR3, the DNA is TGTGCCAGCAGTCCCCCAGGGCGGCCTGAAGCTTTCTTT.

The rearrangement joins TRBV20-1 to TRBJ1-2; D is perhaps TRBD1 (6 bases). Trimming removed 2 bases at V and 5 bases at J, with 9 bases between. The CDR3 runs 12 residues. Germline assignment: CDR1 DFQATT and CDR2 SNEGSKA (reference sequence). DNA for the CDR3: TGCAGTGCTAGAAGGGGGGGGTATGGCTACACCTTC. It is translated as CSARRGGYGYTF.

This clonotype was counted between two and nine times. The rearrangement joins TRBV2 to TRBJ2-5; D uncertain. The CDR3 runs 19 residues. V shed 4 bases and J shed 3 bases, with 27 bases lying between them. Germline loops: CDR1 SNHLY, CDR2 FYNNEI. CDR3 residues: CASSGRAANRPWLKETQYF. CDR3 sequence (DNA): TGTGCCAGCAGTGGCCGGGCCGCGAATCGCCCCTGGCTAAAAGAGACCCAGTACTTC.

This rearrangement joins TRBV24-1 to TRBJ2-1, with no clear D. V lost 2 bases to trimming and J lost 3 bases, with 7 bases between them. Germline CDR1 KGHDR, CDR2 SFDVKD. The CDR3 has 14 amino acids. The CDR3 here is CATSDSTLYNEQFF. For the CDR3, the DNA is TGTGCCACCAGTGATTCGACACTCTACAATGAGCAGTTCTTC.

The chain carries TRBV11-1 and TRBJ1-5, with a tentative D call TRBD1 (5 bases). The germline V gene encodes CDR1 SGHAT and CDR2 FQDESV (reference sequence). The length of the CDR3 is 19 residues. Trimming pared 2 bases from V and 0 bases from J, leaving 20 bases between. The CDR3 spells CASSLYRASRDYSNQPQHF. The CDR3 DNA reads TGTGCCAGCAGCTTATACCGGGCCTCGAGGGACTATAGCAATCAGCCCCAGCATTTT.